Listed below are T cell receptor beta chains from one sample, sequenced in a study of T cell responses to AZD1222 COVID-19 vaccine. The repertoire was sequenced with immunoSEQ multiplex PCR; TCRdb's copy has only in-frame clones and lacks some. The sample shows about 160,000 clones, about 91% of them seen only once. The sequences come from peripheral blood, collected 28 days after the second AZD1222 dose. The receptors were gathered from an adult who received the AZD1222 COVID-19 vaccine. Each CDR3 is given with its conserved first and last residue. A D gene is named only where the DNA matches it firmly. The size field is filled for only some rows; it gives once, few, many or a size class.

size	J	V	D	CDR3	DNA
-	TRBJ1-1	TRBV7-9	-	CASSPQGRDTEAFF	TGTGCCAGCAGCCCTCAGGGCCGGGACACTGAAGCTTTCTTT
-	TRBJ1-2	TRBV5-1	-	CASSSRRSYGYTF	TGCGCCAGCAGCTCTCGGCGATCTTATGGCTACACCTTC
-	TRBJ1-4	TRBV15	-	CATSRGKDEKLFF	TGTGCCACCAGCAGAGGAAAGGATGAAAAACTGTTTTTT
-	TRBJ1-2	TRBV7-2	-	CASSLADTGGGYTF	TGTGCCAGCAGCTTAGCGGATACAGGTGGTGGCTACACCTTC
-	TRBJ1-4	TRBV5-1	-	CASSLDDSPNEKLFF	TGCGCCAGCAGCTTGGATGACAGCCCGAATGAAAAACTGTTTTTT
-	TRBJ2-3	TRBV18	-	CASSPSFMSADTQYF	TGTGCCAGCTCACCATCTTTTATGTCAGCGGATACGCAGTATTTT
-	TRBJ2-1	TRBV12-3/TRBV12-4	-	CASSIRAGNEQFF	TGTGCCAGCAGTATACGAGCAGGGAATGAGCAGTTCTTC
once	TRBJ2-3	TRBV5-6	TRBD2	CASSGTSGAPTDTQYF	TGTGCCAGCAGCGGAACGAGCGGGGCTCCCACAGATACGCAGTATTTT
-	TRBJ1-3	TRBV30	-	CAWSGLTVSGNTIYF	TGTGCCTGGAGTGGACTGACAGTCTCTGGAAACACCATATATTTT
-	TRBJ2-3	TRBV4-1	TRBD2	CASSQELSGGARTQYF	TGCGCCAGCAGCCAAGAGTTAAGCGGGGGGGCCAGGACGCAGTATTTT
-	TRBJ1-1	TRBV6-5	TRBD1	CASSLDREGTEAFF	TGTGCCAGCAGCTTGGACAGGGAAGGGACTGAAGCTTTCTTT
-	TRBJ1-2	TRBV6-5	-	CASRRGVNYGYTF	TGTGCCAGCAGGAGAGGGGTAAACTATGGCTACACCTTC
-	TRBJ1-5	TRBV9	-	CASSVEGSDQPQHF	TGTGCCAGCAGCGTAGAGGGGAGCGATCAGCCCCAGCATTTT
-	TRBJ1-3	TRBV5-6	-	CASSFQDTIYF	TGTGCCAGCAGTTTCCAAGACACCATATATTTT
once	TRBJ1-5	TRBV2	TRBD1	CASSPWTGGNQPQHF	TGTGCCAGCAGCCCCTGGACAGGGGGCAATCAGCCCCAGCATTTT
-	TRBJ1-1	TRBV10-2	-	CASSEAGNTEAFF	TGCGCCAGCAGTGAGGCAGGGAACACTGAAGCTTTCTTT
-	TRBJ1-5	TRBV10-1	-	CASSEGNQPQHF	TGCGCCAGCAGTGAGGGGAATCAGCCCCAGCATTTT
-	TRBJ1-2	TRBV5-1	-	CASSSMEGSINYGYTF	TGCGCCAGCAGCTCCATGGAGGGTAGTATTAACTATGGCTACACCTTC
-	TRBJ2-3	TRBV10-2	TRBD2	CASSEAGATDAQYF	TGCGCCAGCAGTGAAGCGGGGGCCACAGATGCGCAGTATTTT
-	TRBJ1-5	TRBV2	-	CASSPLYSNQPQHF	TGTGCCAGCTCCCCCCTCTATAGCAATCAGCCCCAGCATTTT
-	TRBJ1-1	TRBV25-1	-	CASSPTLNTEAFF	TGTGCCAGCAGTCCGACCCTGAACACTGAAGCTTTCTTT
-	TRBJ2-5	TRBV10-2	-	CASSTPGVLGETQYF	TGCGCCAGCAGTACTCCAGGGGTCCTAGGCGAGACCCAGTACTTC
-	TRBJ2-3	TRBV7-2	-	CASSLAGEDTQYF	TGTGCCAGCAGCTTAGCGGGTGAAGATACGCAGTATTTT
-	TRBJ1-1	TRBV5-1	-	CASSAGDLQAFF	TGCGCCAGCAGCGCGGGGGACCTTCAAGCTTTCTTT
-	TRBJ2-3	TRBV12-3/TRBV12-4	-	CASSFGGADTQYF	TGTGCCAGCAGTTTTGGTGGAGCAGATACGCAGTATTTT
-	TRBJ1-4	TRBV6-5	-	CASSSLFRAPNEKLFF	TGTGCCAGCAGTTCCCTTTTCAGGGCTCCTAATGAAAAACTGTTTTTT
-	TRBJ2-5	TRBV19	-	CASSIGQGMEETQYF	TGTGCCAGTAGTATCGGGCAGGGGATGGAAGAGACCCAGTACTTC
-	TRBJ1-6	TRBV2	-	CASSEVVGIVGSPLHF	TGTGCCAGCAGTGAAGTGGTAGGCATAGTGGGTTCACCCCTCCACTTT
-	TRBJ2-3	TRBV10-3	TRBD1	CAIRTGDQDTQYF	TGTGCCATCAGGACAGGGGATCAAGATACGCAGTATTTT
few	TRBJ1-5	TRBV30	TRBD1	CAWSNGDRNQPQHF	TGTGCCTGGAGTAATGGGGACAGGAATCAGCCCCAGCATTTT
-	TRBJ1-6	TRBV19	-	CASSRTVENSPLHF	TGTGCCAGTAGTAGGACAGTTGAGAATTCACCCCTCCACTTT
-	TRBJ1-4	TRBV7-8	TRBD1	CASSLQDRGIRGYNEKLFF	TGTGCCAGCAGCTTACAGGACAGGGGCATTCGGGGATATAATGAAAAACTGTTTTTT
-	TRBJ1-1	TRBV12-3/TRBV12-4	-	CASSFVKNTEAFF	TGTGCCAGCAGTTTCGTGAAGAACACTGAAGCTTTCTTT
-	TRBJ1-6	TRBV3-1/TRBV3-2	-	CASSSPWEGTTPLHF	TGTGCCAGCAGCTCCCCCTGGGAGGGCACAACCCCCCTCCACTTT
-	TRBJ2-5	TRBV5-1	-	CASSLVQTQYF	TGCGCCAGCAGCTTGGTTCAGACCCAGTACTTC
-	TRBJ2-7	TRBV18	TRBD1	CASSLPGQGAYEQYF	TGTGCCAGCTCACTTCCGGGACAGGGGGCCTACGAGCAGTACTTC
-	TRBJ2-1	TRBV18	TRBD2	CASSPGIERGWDYNEQFF	TGTGCCAGCTCACCAGGGATCGAGCGGGGCTGGGACTACAATGAGCAGTTCTTC
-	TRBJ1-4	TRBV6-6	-	CASGGRADEKLFF	TGTGCCAGCGGGGGGAGGGCGGACGAAAAACTGTTTTTT
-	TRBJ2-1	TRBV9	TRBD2	CASNGLAGASGDNEQFF	TGTGCCAGCAATGGGCTAGCGGGGGCTTCAGGGGACAATGAGCAGTTCTTC
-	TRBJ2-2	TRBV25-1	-	CANSESGSFTGELFF	TGTGCCAACAGTGAATCCGGGTCCTTCACCGGGGAGCTGTTTTTT
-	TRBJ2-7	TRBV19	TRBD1	CASSMGQGFSEQYF	TGTGCCAGTAGTATGGGACAGGGGTTTTCCGAGCAGTACTTC
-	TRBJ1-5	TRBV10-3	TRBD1	CAISEYGQGPSQPQHF	TGTGCCATCAGTGAGTATGGACAGGGTCCCTCTCAGCCCCAGCATTTT
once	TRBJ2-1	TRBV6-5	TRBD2	CASGQAGGPGDEQFF	TGTGCCAGCGGCCAAGCGGGGGGGCCTGGGGATGAGCAGTTCTTC
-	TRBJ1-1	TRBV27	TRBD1	CASSRQGTNTEAFF	TGTGCCAGCAGCCGACAGGGCACGAACACTGAAGCTTTCTTT
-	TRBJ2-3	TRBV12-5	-	CASGLADTQYF	TGTGCTAGCGGTTTGGCGGATACGCAGTATTTT
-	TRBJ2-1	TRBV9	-	CASSPQGGTEPYNEQFF	TGTGCCAGCAGCCCCCAAGGGGGGACAGAACCTTACAATGAGCAGTTCTTC
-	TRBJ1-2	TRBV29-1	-	CSAFPDSPGDYGYTF	TGCAGCGCCTTCCCCGACAGTCCGGGGGACTATGGCTACACCTTC
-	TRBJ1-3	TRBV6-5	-	CASGGTVGNTIYF	TGTGCCAGCGGGGGGACCGTAGGAAACACCATATATTTT
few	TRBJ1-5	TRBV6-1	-	CASSESPGSNQPQHF	TGTGCCAGCAGTGAGTCACCTGGGAGCAATCAGCCCCAGCATTTT
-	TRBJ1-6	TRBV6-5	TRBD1	CASSYLRQGVNSPLHF	TGTGCCAGCAGTTACCTACGACAGGGCGTTAATTCACCCCTCCACTTT
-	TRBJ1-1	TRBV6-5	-	CASSYGTEAFF	TGTGCCAGCAGTTATGGCACTGAAGCTTTCTTT
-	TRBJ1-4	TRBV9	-	CASSVAGTANEKLFF	TGTGCCAGCAGCGTAGCGGGGACGGCTAATGAAAAACTGTTTTTT
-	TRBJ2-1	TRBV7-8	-	CASSLSEGRVEQFF	TGTGCCAGCAGCCTCAGTGAAGGGAGAGTTGAGCAGTTCTTC
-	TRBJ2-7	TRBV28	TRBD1	CASRSGTGDSGEQYF	TGTGCCAGCCGCTCGGGGACAGGGGATTCGGGCGAGCAGTACTTC
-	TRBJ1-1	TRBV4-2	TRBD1	CASSQEDRGSAEAFF	TGTGCCAGCAGCCAGGAGGACAGGGGTAGCGCTGAAGCTTTCTTT
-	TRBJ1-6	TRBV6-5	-	CASSEVPYNSPLHF	TGTGCCAGTTCAGAAGTCCCCTATAATTCACCCCTCCACTTT
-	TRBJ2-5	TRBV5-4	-	CASSLGLQETQYF	TGTGCCAGCAGCCTGGGACTTCAAGAGACCCAGTACTTC
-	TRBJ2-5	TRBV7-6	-	CASSWGRSQETQYF	TGTGCCAGCAGCTGGGGGCGGTCCCAAGAGACCCAGTACTTC